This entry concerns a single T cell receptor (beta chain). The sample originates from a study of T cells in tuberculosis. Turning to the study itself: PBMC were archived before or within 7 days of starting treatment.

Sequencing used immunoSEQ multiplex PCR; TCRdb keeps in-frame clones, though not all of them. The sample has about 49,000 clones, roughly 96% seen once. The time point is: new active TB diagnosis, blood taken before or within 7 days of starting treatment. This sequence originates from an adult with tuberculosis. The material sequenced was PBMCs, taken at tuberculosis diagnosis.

The CDR3 spells CSVEHGTVGGPFF. CDR3 DNA: TGCAGCGTTGAACATGGGACAGTAGGGGGACCTTTCTTT. This chain links TRBV29-1 with TRBJ1-1; 7 bases are a match to TRBD1. V dropped 2 bases and J dropped 12; count of bases not matched to a gene: 12. CDR3 length: 13 residues. Per germline, CDR1 SQVTM and CDR2 ANQGSEA.